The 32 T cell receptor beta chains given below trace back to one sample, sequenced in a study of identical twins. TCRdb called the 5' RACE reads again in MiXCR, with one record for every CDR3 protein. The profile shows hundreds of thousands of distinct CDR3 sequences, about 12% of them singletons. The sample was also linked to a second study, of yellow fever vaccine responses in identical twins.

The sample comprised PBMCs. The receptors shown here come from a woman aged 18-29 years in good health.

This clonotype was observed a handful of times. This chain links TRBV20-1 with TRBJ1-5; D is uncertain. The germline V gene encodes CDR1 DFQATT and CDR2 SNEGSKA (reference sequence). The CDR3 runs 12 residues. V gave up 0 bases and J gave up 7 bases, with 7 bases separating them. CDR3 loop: CSARDASQPQHF. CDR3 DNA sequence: TGCAGTGCTAGAGATGCCAGCCAGCCCCAGCATTTT.

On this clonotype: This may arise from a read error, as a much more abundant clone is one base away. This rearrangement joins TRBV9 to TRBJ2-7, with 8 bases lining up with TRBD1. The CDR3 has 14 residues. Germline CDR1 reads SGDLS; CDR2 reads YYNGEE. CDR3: CASSVESGGIEKYF. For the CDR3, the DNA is TGTGCCAGCAGCGTAGAGTCAGGGGGCATCGAGAAGTACTTC.

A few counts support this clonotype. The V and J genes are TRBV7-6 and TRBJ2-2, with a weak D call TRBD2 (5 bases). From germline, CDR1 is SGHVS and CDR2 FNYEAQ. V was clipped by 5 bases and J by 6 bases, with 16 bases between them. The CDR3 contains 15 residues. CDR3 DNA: TGTGCCAGCAGCGTCACGGTCGGGATTCCCGGGGAGCTGTTTTTT. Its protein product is CASSVTVGIPGELFF.

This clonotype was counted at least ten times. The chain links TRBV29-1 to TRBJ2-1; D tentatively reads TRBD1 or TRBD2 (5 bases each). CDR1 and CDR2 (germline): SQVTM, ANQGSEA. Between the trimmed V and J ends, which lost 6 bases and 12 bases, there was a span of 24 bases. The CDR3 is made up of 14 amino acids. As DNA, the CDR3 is TGCAGCGTAGGACCCGGGGAGCTAGAGGGGATGCAGTTCTTC. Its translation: CSVGPGELEGMQFF.

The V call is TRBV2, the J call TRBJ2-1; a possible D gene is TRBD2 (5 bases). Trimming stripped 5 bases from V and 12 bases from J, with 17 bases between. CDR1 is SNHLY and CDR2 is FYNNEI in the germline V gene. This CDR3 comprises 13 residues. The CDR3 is CASSRDGVFGQFF. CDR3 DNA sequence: TGTGCCAGCAGTCGGGATGGGGTGTTTGGGCAGTTCTTC. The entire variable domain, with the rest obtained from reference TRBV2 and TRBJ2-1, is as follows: EPEVTQTPSHQVTQMGQEVILRCVPISNHLYFYWYRQILGQKVEFLVSFYNNEISEKSEIFDDQFSVERPDGSNFTLKIRSTKLEDSAMYFCASSRDGVFGQFFGPGTRLTVL.

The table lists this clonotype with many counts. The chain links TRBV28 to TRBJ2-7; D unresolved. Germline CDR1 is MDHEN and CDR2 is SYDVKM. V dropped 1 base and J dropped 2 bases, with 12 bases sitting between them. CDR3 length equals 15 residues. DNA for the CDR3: TGTGCCAGCAGTTTATTTTTCAGTCCTACCTACGAGCAGTACTTC. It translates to CASSLFFSPTYEQYF. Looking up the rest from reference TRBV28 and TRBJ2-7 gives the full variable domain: DVKVTQSSRYLVKRTGEKVFLECVQDMDHENMFWYRQDPGLGLRLIYFSYDVKMKEKGDIPEGYSVSREKKERFSLILESASTNQTSMYLCASSLFFSPTYEQYFGPGTRLTVT.

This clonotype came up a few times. Here the CDR3 DNA reads TGCGCCAGCAGCTTAGGGCCCCTTGCCCACAATGAGCAGTTCTTC. It translates to CASSLGPLAHNEQFF. This chain links TRBV5-1 with TRBJ2-1; D is unclear. CDR1 SGHRS and CDR2 YFSETQ come from the germline V gene. This CDR3 spans 15 amino acids. V gave up 2 bases and J gave up 5 bases, with 14 bases separating them.

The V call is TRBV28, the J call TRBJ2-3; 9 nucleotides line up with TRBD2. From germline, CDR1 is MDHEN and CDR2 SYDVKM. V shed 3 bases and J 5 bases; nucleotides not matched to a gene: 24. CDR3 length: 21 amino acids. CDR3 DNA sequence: TGTGCCAGCAGTTTTCTTTTGGCGTCCGGGGTAGCGGGAGAGTGGGGAGATACGCAGTATTTT. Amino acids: CASSFLLASGVAGEWGDTQYF.

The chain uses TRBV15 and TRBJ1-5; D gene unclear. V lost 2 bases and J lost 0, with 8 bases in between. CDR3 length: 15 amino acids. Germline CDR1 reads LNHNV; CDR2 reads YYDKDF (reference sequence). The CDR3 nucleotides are TGTGCCACCAGCAGATCATACAGTAGCAATCAGCCCCAGCATTTT. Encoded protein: CATSRSYSSNQPQHF.

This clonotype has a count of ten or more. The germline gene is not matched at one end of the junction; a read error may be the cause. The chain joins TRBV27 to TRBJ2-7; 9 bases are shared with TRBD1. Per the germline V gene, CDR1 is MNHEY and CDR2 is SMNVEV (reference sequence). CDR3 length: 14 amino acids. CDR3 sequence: CASRPGQGPYEQYF. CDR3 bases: TGCGCCAGCAGACCGGGACAGGGTCCCTACGAGCAGTACTTC.

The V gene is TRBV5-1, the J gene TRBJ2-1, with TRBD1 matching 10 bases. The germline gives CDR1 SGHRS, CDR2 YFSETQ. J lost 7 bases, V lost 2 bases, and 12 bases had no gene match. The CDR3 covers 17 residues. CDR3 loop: CASSLTQTGGADNEQFF. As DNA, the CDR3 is TGCGCCAGCAGCTTAACCCAGACAGGGGGCGCAGATAATGAGCAGTTCTTC.

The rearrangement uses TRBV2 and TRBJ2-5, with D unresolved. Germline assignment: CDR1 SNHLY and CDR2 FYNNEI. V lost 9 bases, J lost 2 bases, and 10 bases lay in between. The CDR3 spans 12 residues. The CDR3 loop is CASWALQETQYF. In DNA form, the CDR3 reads TGTGCCAGTTGGGCGTTACAAGAGACCCAGTACTTC.

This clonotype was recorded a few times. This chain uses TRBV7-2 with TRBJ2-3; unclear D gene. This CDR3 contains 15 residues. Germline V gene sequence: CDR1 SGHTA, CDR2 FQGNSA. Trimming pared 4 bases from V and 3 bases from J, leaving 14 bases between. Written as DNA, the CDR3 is TGTGCCAGCAGCTGGCGGCCCCCTAGGACAGATACGCAGTATTTT. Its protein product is CASSWRPPRTDTQYF.

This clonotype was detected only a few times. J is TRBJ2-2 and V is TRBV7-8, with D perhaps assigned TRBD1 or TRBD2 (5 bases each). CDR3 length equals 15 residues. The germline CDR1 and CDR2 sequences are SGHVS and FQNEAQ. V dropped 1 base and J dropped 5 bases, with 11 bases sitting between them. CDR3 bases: TGTGCCAGCAGCTTAGTCTTGGGGGAAACCGGGGAGCTGTTTTTT. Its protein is CASSLVLGETGELFF. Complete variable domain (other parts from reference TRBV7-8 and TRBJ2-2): GAGVSQSPRYKVAKRGQDVALRCDPISGHVSLFWYQQALGQGPEFLTYFQNEAQLDKSGLPSDRFFAERPEGSVSTLKIQRTQQEDSAVYLCASSLVLGETGELFFGEGSRLTVL.

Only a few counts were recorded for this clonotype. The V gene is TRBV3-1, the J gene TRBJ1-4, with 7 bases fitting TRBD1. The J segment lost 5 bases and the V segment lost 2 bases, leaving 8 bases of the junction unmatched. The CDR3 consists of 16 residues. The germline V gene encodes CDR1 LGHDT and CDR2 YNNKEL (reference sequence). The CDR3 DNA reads TGTGCCAGCAGCCAAACCTCGGGACAGATAAATGAAAAACTGTTTTTT. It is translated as CASSQTSGQINEKLFF.

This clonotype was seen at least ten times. As DNA, the CDR3 is TGCAGTGCTAGCGACAGCAATCAGCCCCAGCATTTT. Translation: CSASDSNQPQHF. The V gene is TRBV20-1, the J gene TRBJ1-5; D is unresolved. The length of the CDR3 is 12 residues. Germline V CDR1 and CDR2: DFQATT, SNEGSKA (reference sequence). The V gene lost 3 bases and the J gene lost 1 base, with 4 bases spanning the gap.

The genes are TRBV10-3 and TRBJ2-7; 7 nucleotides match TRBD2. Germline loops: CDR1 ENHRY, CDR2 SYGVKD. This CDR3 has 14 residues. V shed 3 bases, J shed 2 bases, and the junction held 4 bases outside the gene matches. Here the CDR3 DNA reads TGTGCCATCAGTGACGGAGCGGGAACCTACGAGCAGTACTTC. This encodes CAISDGAGTYEQYF.

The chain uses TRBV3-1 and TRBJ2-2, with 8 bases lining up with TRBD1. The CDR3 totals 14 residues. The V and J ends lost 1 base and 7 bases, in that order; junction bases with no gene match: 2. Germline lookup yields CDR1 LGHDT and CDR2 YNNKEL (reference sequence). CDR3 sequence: CASSQGTGIGELFF. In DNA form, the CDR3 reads TGTGCCAGCAGCCAAGGGACAGGGATCGGGGAGCTGTTTTTT.

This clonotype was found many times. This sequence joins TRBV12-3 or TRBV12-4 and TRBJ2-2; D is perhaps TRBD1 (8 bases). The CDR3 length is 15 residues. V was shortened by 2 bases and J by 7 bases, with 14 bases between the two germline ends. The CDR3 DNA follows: TGTGCCAGCAGTTTACACAGGGGGGGAATCGGGGAGCTGTTTTTT. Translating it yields CASSLHRGGIGELFF.

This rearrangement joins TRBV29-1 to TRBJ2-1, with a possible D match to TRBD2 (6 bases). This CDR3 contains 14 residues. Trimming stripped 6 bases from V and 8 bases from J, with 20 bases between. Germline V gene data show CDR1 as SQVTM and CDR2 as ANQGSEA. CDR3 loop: CSVDNRGLSDEQFF. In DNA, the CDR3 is TGCAGCGTAGATAATAGGGGACTGTCCGATGAGCAGTTCTTC.

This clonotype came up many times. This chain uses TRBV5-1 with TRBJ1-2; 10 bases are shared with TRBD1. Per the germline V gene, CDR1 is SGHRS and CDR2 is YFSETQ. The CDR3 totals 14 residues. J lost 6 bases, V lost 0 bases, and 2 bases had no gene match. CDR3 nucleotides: TGCGCCAGCAGCTTGGGACAGGGGGCGGATGGCTACACCTTC. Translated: CASSLGQGADGYTF.

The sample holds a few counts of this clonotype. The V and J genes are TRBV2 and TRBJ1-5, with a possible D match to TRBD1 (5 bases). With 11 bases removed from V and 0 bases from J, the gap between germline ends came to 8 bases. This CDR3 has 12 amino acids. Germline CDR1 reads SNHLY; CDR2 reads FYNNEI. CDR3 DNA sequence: TGTGCCGGGGGTTTTAGCAATCAGCCCCAGCATTTT. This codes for CAGGFSNQPQHF.

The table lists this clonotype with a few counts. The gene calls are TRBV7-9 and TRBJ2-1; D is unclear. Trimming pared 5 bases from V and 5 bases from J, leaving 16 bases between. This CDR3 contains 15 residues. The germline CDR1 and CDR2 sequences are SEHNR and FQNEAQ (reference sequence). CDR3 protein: CASSPPAPVDNEQFF. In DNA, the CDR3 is TGTGCCAGCAGCCCCCCGGCTCCCGTGGACAATGAGCAGTTCTTC.

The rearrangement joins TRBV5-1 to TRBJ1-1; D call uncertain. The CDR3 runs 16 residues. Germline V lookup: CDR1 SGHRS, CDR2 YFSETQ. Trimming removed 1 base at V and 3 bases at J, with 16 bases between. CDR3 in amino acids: CASSLFPSSGYTEAFF. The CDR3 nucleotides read TGCGCCAGCAGCTTGTTCCCGAGTAGCGGATACACTGAAGCTTTCTTT.

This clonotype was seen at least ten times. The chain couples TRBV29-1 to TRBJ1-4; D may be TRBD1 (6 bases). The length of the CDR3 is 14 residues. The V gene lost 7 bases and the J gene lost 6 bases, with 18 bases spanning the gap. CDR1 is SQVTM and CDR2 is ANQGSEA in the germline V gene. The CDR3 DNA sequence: TGCAGCGACCGGAAACAGGGAACGGATGAAAAACTGTTTTTT. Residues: CSDRKQGTDEKLFF.

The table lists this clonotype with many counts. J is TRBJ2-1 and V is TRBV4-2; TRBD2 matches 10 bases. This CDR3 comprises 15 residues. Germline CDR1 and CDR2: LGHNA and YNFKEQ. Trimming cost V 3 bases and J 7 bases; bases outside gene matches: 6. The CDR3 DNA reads TGTGCCAGCAGCCAGCTAGCGGGAGTCAATAATGAGCAGTTCTTC. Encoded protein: CASSQLAGVNNEQFF.

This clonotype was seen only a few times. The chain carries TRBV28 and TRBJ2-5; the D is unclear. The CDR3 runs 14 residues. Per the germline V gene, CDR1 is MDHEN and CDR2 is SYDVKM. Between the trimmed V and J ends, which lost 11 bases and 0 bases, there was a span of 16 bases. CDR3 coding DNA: TGTGCCGCCCAAGACCGACTGAACCAAGAGACCCAGTACTTC. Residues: CAAQDRLNQETQYF.

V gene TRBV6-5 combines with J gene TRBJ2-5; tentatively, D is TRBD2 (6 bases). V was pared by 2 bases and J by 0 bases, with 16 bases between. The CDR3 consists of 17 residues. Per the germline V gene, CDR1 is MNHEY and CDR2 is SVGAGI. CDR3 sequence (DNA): TGTGCCAGCAGTTACCCGAAGTCGGGAGAGTACCAAGAGACCCAGTACTTC. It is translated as CASSYPKSGEYQETQYF.

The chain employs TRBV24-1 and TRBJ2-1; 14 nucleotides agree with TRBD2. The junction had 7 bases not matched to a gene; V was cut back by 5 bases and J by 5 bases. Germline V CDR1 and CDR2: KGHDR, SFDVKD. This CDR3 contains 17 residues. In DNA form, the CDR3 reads TGTGCCACCAGTGGGCCCCGGACTAGCGGGGGGAACAATGAGCAGTTCTTC. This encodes CATSGPRTSGGNNEQFF.

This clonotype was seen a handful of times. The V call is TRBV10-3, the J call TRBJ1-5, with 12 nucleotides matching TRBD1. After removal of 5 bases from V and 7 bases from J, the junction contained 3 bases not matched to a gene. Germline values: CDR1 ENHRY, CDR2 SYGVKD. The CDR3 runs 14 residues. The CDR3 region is CAISQGTGGQPQHF. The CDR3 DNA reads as TGTGCCATCAGTCAGGGGACAGGGGGCCAGCCCCAGCATTTT.

CDR3: CASSSVTSGEQFF. CDR3 DNA sequence: TGTGCCAGCAGCTCCGTTACGTCGGGAGAGCAGTTCTTC. The chain combines TRBV11-3 with TRBJ2-1; D possibly corresponds to TRBD2 (5 bases). The length of the CDR3 is 13 residues. Germline lookup yields CDR1 SGHNT and CDR2 YENEEA. Trimming pared 4 bases from V and 10 bases from J, leaving 14 bases between.

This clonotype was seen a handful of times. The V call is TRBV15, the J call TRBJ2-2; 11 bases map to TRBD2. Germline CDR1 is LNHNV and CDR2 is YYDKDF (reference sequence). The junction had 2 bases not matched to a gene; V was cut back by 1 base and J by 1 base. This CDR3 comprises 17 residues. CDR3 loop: CATSRATSGRNTGELFF. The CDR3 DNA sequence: TGTGCCACCAGCAGAGCCACTAGCGGGAGGAACACCGGGGAGCTGTTTTTT.